This T cell receptor beta chain was found in a study of T cells after yellow fever vaccination. Study-wide findings and caveats: Abundant clonotypes from the bulk population could get into FACS-sorted repertoires as contaminants.

For this clonotype: The antigen remains unidentified.

TCRdb redid the calling of the 5' RACE reads with MiXCR, one entry per CDR3 protein. The sample lists approximately 150,000 distinct CDR3 sequences, approximately 6.2% seen once, with roughly 3% in the top ten. The material sequenced was CD4+ T cells sorted from PBMCs, taken on the day of the first yellow fever vaccination. The sequence derives from a young man who received the YFV17D yellow fever vaccine.

DNA for the CDR3: TGTGCCAGTAGTACCCTTTGGGGGGGGTCCTACGAGCAGTACTTC. It encodes CASSTLWGGSYEQYF. This rearrangement joins TRBV19 to TRBJ2-7; 7 bases fit TRBD2. CDR1 is LNHDA, CDR2 SQIVND, per germline (reference sequence). V gave up 4 bases and J gave up 1 base; unmatched junction bases: 7. The CDR3 covers 15 residues.